This TCR beta chain was obtained from a study of blood T cells in healthy people across ages. Overall study context: Template-switching capture recovered about one barcoded beta molecule per two T cells. Whole-study results and caveats: Strong correlation was found linking TCR beta diversity to naive T cell percentage.

Germline V gene lookup returns CDR1 DFQATT and CDR2 SNEGSKA (reference sequence). V dropped 6 bases and J dropped 5; count of bases not matched to a gene: 11. There are 15 residues in the CDR3. It was with a sample-barcoded 5' primer and a J-beta primer mix that a second PCR of roughly 7 to 12 cycles was run. Each of the cDNA molecules was tagged by a template-switch adaptor with 12 random nucleotides. TCRdb ran MiXCR on the 5' RACE reads and lists one entry per CDR3 protein. The table lists around 1,500,000 distinct CDR3 sequences, approximately 40% of them singletons, with 7% to 9.5% in the top ten. Remarks on this clonotype: Its antigen is as yet unknown.

The chain has TRBV20-1 and TRBJ1-2, with 11 bases fitting TRBD1. Sequencing input: blood. The receptor was isolated from a woman aged 18-29 years in good health. CDR3 coding DNA: TGCAGTGCCGCCCCCTCCGGGACAGGGGGTTATGGCTACACCTTC. It translates to CSAAPSGTGGYGYTF.